Below, 22 T cell receptor beta chains from the same sample are listed, as sequenced in a study of CD8+ T cells in alopecia areata. RNA was extracted and reverse transcribed into cDNA as the sequencing template. Libraries were prepared by immunoSEQ multiplex PCR; TCRdb keeps only in-frame clonotypes and omits some of them. The data show 150,000 to 180,000 clones, with around half seen just once and roughly 21% held by the top ten. The sample in question was CD8+ T cells sorted from blood, obtained at week 0. Every receptor here comes from a human donor with alopecia areata.

V usage is TRBV4-3 and J usage is TRBJ2-3; maybe TRBD1 (6 bases). The CDR3 has 15 residues. Germline values: CDR1 LGHNA, CDR2 YSLEER. Trimming stripped 0 bases from V and 5 bases from J, with 12 bases between. The CDR3 DNA follows: TGCGCCAGCAGCCAAGATAGGACAGCAGAAGATACGCAGTATTTT. Its translation: CASSQDRTAEDTQYF.

This sequence joins TRBV9 and TRBJ1-6; D is possibly TRBD1 (6 bases). Germline values: CDR1 SGDLS, CDR2 YYNGEE. V lost 3 bases and J lost 5, with 18 bases in between. This CDR3 is built from 17 residues. CDR3 protein: CASSAFQGPRDNSPLHF. The CDR3 DNA is TGTGCCAGCAGCGCCTTCCAGGGGCCGCGGGATAATTCACCCCTCCACTTT.

V gene TRBV12-5 combines with J gene TRBJ2-4; no definite D call. Looked up from germline, CDR1 is LGHNT and CDR2 is FRNRAP. The CDR3 runs to 11 residues. V was cut by 1 base and J by 14 bases, with 9 bases left in between. The CDR3 coding sequence is TGTGCTAGTGGTTTGGCAAGATCCGAGTACTTC. Translation gives CASGLARSEYF. The whole variable domain, filled in from reference TRBV12-5 and TRBJ2-4, reads DARVTQTPRHKVTEMGQEVTMRCQPILGHNTVFWYRQTMMQGLELLAYFRNRAPLDDSGMPKDRFSAEMPDATLATLKIQPSEPRDSAVYFCASGLARSEYFGAGTRLSVL.

The chain joins TRBV5-1 to TRBJ2-7; D is undetermined. From germline, CDR1 is SGHRS and CDR2 YFSETQ. CDR3 length: 13 amino acids. V was cut by 5 bases and J by 1 base, with 10 bases left in between. The CDR3 region is CASSWTESYEQYF. Here the CDR3 DNA reads TGCGCCAGCAGTTGGACGGAGTCCTACGAGCAGTACTTC.

This clone has a handful of counts. The CDR3 is CASRQGTSNEQFF. Written as DNA, the CDR3 is TGTGCCAGCAGGCAAGGGACGTCAAATGAGCAGTTCTTC. The rearrangement uses TRBV7-9 and TRBJ2-1; tentatively, D is TRBD1 or TRBD2 (5 bases each). Germline values: CDR1 SEHNR, CDR2 FQNEAQ (reference sequence). Trimming pared 6 bases from V and 7 bases from J, leaving 13 bases between. The CDR3 covers 13 residues.

The CDR3 sequence is CASSPAGGELFF. CDR3 DNA sequence: TGTGCCAGCAGCCCCGCCGGGGGGGAGCTGTTTTTT. The rearrangement links TRBV9 to TRBJ2-2; no definite D call. CDR1 is SGDLS and CDR2 is YYNGEE in the germline V gene. Trimming took off 4 bases at V and 8 bases at J, with 9 bases between the two ends. CDR3 length: 12 amino acids.

This chain links TRBV7-2 with TRBJ2-7, with D unresolved. The germline CDR1 and CDR2 sequences are SGHTA and FQGNSA. V lost 5 bases and J 5 bases, leaving 7 bases between the germline ends. The CDR3 runs to 11 residues. The CDR3, as DNA: TGTGCCAGCAGCCCAGCTAACGAGCAGTACTTC. It encodes CASSPANEQYF. Combining the CDR3 with reference TRBV7-2 and TRBJ2-7 gives the whole variable domain GAGVSQSPSNKVTEKGKDVELRCDPISGHTALYWYRQSLGQGLEFLIYFQGNSAPDKSGLPSDRFSAERTGGSVSTLTIQRTQQEDSAVYLCASSPANEQYFGPGTRLTVT.

This rearrangement joins TRBV4-3 to TRBJ2-1; D is unresolved. V dropped 1 base and J dropped 8 bases, with 15 bases sitting between them. The CDR3 length is 15 residues. In germline, CDR1 is LGHNA, CDR2 YSLEER. The CDR3 is CASSQAAVVEHEQFF. Written as DNA, the CDR3 is TGCGCCAGCAGCCAAGCGGCCGTAGTAGAACATGAGCAGTTCTTC.

This clone was seen repeatedly, ten times or more. V and J are TRBV7-7 and TRBJ1-4; 7 bases map to TRBD1. This CDR3 comprises 17 residues. Germline-derived CDR1 and CDR2 are SSHAT and FNYEAQ (reference sequence). Trimming removed 5 bases from V and 5 bases from J; junction bases left unmatched: 14. CDR3: CASSRVSRDSQNEKLFF. The CDR3 nucleotides are TGTGCCAGCAGCCGAGTGTCCCGGGACAGCCAAAATGAAAAACTGTTTTTT.

J is TRBJ1-4 and V is TRBV25-1, with D uncertain. Germline CDR1 MGHDK, CDR2 SYGVNS. The ends were cut back, 1 base at V and 7 bases at J, with 10 bases in the middle. CDR3 length: 14 amino acids. This chain's CDR3 is CASSESGTAEKLFF. CDR3 sequence (DNA): TGTGCCAGCAGTGAATCTGGAACGGCTGAAAAACTGTTTTTT.

This clone came up a few times. V gene TRBV29-1 combines with J gene TRBJ2-7, with 9 bases that match TRBD1. This CDR3 has 14 residues. V lost 2 bases and J lost 5; bases outside the gene matches: 7. CDR1 and CDR2 (germline): SQVTM, ANQGSEA. The CDR3 here is CSVELSGTGNEQYF. CDR3 nucleotides: TGCAGCGTTGAATTGTCCGGGACAGGGAACGAGCAGTACTTC.

This rearrangement joins TRBV19 to TRBJ2-7; D perhaps matches TRBD2 (6 bases). V was clipped by 5 bases and J by 3 bases, with 17 bases between them. This CDR3 comprises 15 residues. Germline values: CDR1 LNHDA, CDR2 SQIVND (reference sequence). CDR3 amino acids: CASSLRTGDYYEQYF. CDR3 coding DNA: TGTGCCAGTAGTCTTAGGACGGGAGACTACTACGAGCAGTACTTC.

This clone was counted between two and nine times. This chain uses TRBV6-4 with TRBJ2-3; 13 bases are a match to TRBD2. Losses at the gene ends were 3 bases for V and 4 bases for J; bases not matched to a gene: 1. The CDR3 contains 15 residues. Germline-derived CDR1 and CDR2 are MRHNA and SNTAGT. CDR3 loop: CASSEGTSGADTQYF. CDR3 in DNA: TGTGCCAGCAGTGAAGGGACTAGCGGGGCAGATACGCAGTATTTT.

This clone has a handful of counts. The gene calls are TRBV29-1 and TRBJ2-7, with 9 bases fitting TRBD1. Germline CDR1 is SQVTM and CDR2 is ANQGSEA. Unmatched junction bases numbered 9, after V lost 6 bases and J lost 9 bases. This CDR3 contains 12 residues. The CDR3 DNA follows: TGCAGCGTCGAGGGACAGGGATTGGTGCAGTACTTC. It specifies CSVEGQGLVQYF.

The chain is built from TRBV19 and TRBJ2-7, with D possibly TRBD1 on 6 matching bases. CDR3 length: 14 residues. Germline values: CDR1 LNHDA, CDR2 SQIVND (reference sequence). The germline V and J ends were trimmed by 4 bases and 6 bases, with 16 bases remaining between them. The CDR3 sequence is CASSNVGADSEQYF. The CDR3 DNA reads TGTGCCAGTAGTAACGTGGGGGCCGATAGCGAGCAGTACTTC.

This clone was counted a single time. The V call is TRBV5-6, the J call TRBJ2-5; possible D gene TRBD1, 5 bases. CDR3 length: 14 amino acids. The V end was cut by 5 bases, the J end by 2 bases, with 13 bases between. Germline-derived CDR1 and CDR2 are SGHDT and YYEEEE. The CDR3 DNA follows: TGTGCCAGCAGGATAGCAGGGATTCAAGAGACCCAGTACTTC. Translated, it gives CASRIAGIQETQYF.

The chain carries TRBV29-1 and TRBJ2-1; perhaps TRBD1 as D (5 bases). CDR3 length: 18 residues. V lost 3 bases to trimming and J lost 8 bases, with 29 bases between them. Germline V lookup: CDR1 SQVTM, CDR2 ANQGSEA. DNA of the CDR3: TGCAGCGTTGAGGGGCTGAAGGTATGGGTAGGGCCCCTCGATGAGCAGTTCTTC. Its translation: CSVEGLKVWVGPLDEQFF.

The chain links TRBV19 to TRBJ2-4; D call uncertain. Per germline, CDR1 LNHDA and CDR2 SQIVND (reference sequence). CDR3 length: 15 residues. V was cut by 5 bases and J by 1 base, with 12 bases left in between. CDR3 nucleotide sequence: TGTGCCAGTAGTTTAACTATGGGGGCCAAAAACATTCAGTACTTC. Its protein is CASSLTMGAKNIQYF.

This chain connects TRBV28 to TRBJ2-4, with D perhaps assigned TRBD1 or TRBD2 (5 bases each). Germline values: CDR1 MDHEN, CDR2 SYDVKM. The CDR3 runs 14 residues. Deletions cut 2 bases from V and 5 bases from J, with 10 bases between. The CDR3 nucleotides are TGTGCCAGCAGTTTAGACGGGGCAGAAAACATTCAGTACTTC. Protein: CASSLDGAENIQYF.

The CDR3 sequence: CASSLVFRETETQYF. The CDR3 DNA sequence: TGTGCCAGCAGCTTAGTGTTCAGGGAGACAGAGACCCAGTACTTC. J is TRBJ2-5 and V is TRBV7-2; D possibly uses TRBD1 or TRBD2 (5 bases each). V was clipped by 1 base and J by 4 bases, with 13 bases between them. Looked up from germline, CDR1 is SGHTA and CDR2 is FQGNSA. This CDR3 spans 15 amino acids.

This chain joins TRBV2 and TRBJ2-1, with 7 bases that match TRBD1. There are 14 residues in the CDR3. The V gene end was trimmed by 6 bases and the J gene end by 5 bases; junction bases not matched to a gene: 7. Germline V CDR1 and CDR2: SNHLY, FYNNEI. The CDR3 loop reads CASRERQGHNEQFF. CDR3 coding DNA: TGTGCCAGCAGGGAGAGACAGGGCCACAATGAGCAGTTCTTC.

The CDR3 nucleotides read TGCGCCAGCAGCCCGGAAGGGGCTGAAGCTTTCTTT. Translating it yields CASSPEGAEAFF. The gene calls are TRBV5-1 and TRBJ1-1; TRBD1 is a possible D gene (5 bases). The CDR3 is 12 amino acids. CDR1 is SGHRS, CDR2 YFSETQ, per germline. The V and J ends lost 4 bases and 6 bases respectively, with 10 bases between them.